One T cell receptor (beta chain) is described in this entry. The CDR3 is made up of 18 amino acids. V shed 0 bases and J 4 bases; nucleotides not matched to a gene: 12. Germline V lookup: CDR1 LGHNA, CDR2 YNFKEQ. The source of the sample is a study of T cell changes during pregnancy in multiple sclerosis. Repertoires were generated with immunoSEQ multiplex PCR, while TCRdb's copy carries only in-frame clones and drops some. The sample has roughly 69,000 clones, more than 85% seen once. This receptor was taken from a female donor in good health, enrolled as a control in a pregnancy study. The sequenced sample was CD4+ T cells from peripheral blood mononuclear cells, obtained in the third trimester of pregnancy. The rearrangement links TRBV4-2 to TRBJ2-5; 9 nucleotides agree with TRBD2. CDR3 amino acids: CASSQESASGTQAETQYF. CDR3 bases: TGTGCCAGCAGCCAAGAATCGGCTAGCGGGACGCAGGCAGAGACCCAGTACTTC.